This record concerns one TCR beta chain sequence. Its antigen remains unknown. The sample originates from a study of OX40 agonist ivuxolimab in advanced cancers. Points from the study as a whole: Some patients who did not respond also had low normalized T-cell clonal expansion. Expanded peripheral T-cell antigen specificity went undetermined.

The CDR3 extends over 13 amino acids. V gave up 1 base and J gave up 6 bases, with 6 bases separating them. Germline V gene lookup returns CDR1 MNHEY and CDR2 SVGAGI. Sequenced by immunoSEQ multiplex PCR; TCRdb stores in-frame clones only, minus some. The sample lists tens of thousands of clones, approximately 88% occurring once. Sequenced here: CD4+ or CD8+ T cells sorted from blood, sampled in a trial of the OX40 agonist ivuxolimab. This TCR derives from an adult with an advanced solid tumor such as melanoma, head and neck, liver or kidney cancer. The V and J genes are TRBV6-5 and TRBJ2-2; the D is unclear. Here the CDR3 reads CASSYLGSGELFF. CDR3 nucleotide sequence: TGTGCCAGCAGTTACTTGGGCTCCGGGGAGCTGTTTTTT.